The clone carrying this TCR beta chain was seen more than once but under ten times. The target antigen is unknown. The data belong to a study of shared clonotypes between healthy human individuals. Across the study: Aged between 18 and 49, the donors were a couple of women and a few men. Regarding the study as a whole: Clonotype sharing among donors was thought likely to change with sequencing depth.

Trimming took off 5 bases at V and 0 bases at J, with 16 bases between the two ends. CDR1 SGHNT and CDR2 YYREEE come from the germline V gene (reference sequence). The length of the CDR3 is 16 residues. Nashville, Tennessee was home to all donors, who were Caucasian adults. Investigators divided CD4+ cells into CD45RA+ naive and CD45RA-negative memory subsets. TCRdb keeps only in-frame clones here, not all; method: immunoSEQ multiplex PCR. Among 850,000 to 1,100,000 clones listed, approximately 80% were seen once. The sequenced sample was memory CD4+ T cells from PBMCs. Sample subset: CD45RA-negative fraction. V usage is TRBV5-4 and J usage is TRBJ2-3; the D gene is possibly TRBD1 (6 bases). This sequence originates from a man aged 18 to 30 in good health. Some clones in this sample may be carry-over from other donors' samples. The CDR3: CASRPPGAISTDTQYF. The CDR3 nucleotides are TGTGCCAGCAGACCGCCAGGGGCTATTAGCACAGATACGCAGTATTTT.